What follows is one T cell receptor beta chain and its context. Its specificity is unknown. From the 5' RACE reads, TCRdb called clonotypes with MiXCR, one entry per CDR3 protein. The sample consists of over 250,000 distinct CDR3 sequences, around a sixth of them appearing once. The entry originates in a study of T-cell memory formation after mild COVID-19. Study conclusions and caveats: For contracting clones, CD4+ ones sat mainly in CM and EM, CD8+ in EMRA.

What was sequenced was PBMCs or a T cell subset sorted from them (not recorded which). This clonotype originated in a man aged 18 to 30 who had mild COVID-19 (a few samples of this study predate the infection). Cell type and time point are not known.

The CDR3 loop is CASSRDLEAVAEQFF. In nucleotides, the CDR3 is TGTGCCAGCAGTCGTGACTTGGAGGCCGTCGCGGAGCAGTTCTTC. The chain has TRBV6-6 and TRBJ2-1, with D tentatively TRBD2 (5 bases). Germline V lookup: CDR1 MNHNY, CDR2 SVGAGI (reference sequence). The V gene lost 5 bases and the J gene lost 10 bases, with 21 bases spanning the gap. CDR3 size: 15 residues.